This T cell receptor beta chain was identified in a study of cytomegalovirus exposure and HLA in healthy donors. Study context: Across some 400 genotyped donors, 81% landed in the Caucasian-associated ancestry cluster.

CDR1 is SGHVS and CDR2 is FQNEAQ in the germline V gene. The CDR3 totals 17 residues. After removal of 0 bases from V and 5 bases from J, the junction contained 8 bases not matched to a gene. PCR involved 60 Vbeta and 13 Jbeta primers. Profiled with immunoSEQ multiplex PCR; TCRdb holds only in-frame clones, not every one. The sample lists approximately 170,000 clones, around 86% occurring once. With regard to this clone: Antigen: not known.

Findings of the study overall: In a later analysis, HLA-C alleles had the fewest associated TCRs, DRB1 alleles the most. As a later analysis showed, several of the most significant clusters appeared to be linked to common viral pathogens.

This TCR was recovered from a human donor in good health. The V gene is TRBV7-8, the J gene TRBJ2-3; 10 positions match TRBD2. The sample was PBMCs. The chain's CDR3 is CASSLAWRTSGIDTQYF. The CDR3 DNA follows: TGTGCCAGCAGCTTAGCGTGGAGGACTAGCGGAATAGATACGCAGTATTTT.